This TCR beta chain was sequenced in a study of blood T cell repertoires in COVID-19. Study details: Sites across the United States, Italy and Spain contributed samples from acute and convalescent COVID-19.

The germline gives CDR1 SEHNR, CDR2 FQNEAQ (reference sequence). The V gene lost 5 bases and the J gene lost 1 base, with 8 bases spanning the gap. This CDR3 contains 13 residues. In the original analysis: By means of reference gene primer amplification, nucleated cell counts were estimated. Produced via immunoSEQ multiplex PCR; TCRdb's table is partial and in-frame only. V, J and clone size derive from that table, while D and trimming were established from the DNA sequence. The repertoire holds 450,000 or so clones, with roughly nine tenths as singletons. The source material was peripheral blood. The V and J genes are TRBV7-9 and TRBJ1-2; D is ambiguous. This receptor was obtained from a man between 18 and 35 years old with COVID-19, enrolled during active disease. The CDR3 coding sequence is TGTGCCAGCAGCCCAACAAGTAACTATGGCTACACCTTC. Its translation is CASSPTSNYGYTF. The full variable domain, in which reference TRBV7-9 and TRBJ1-2 provide the parts outside the CDR3, is DTGVSQNPRHKITKRGQNVTFRCDPISEHNRLYWYRQTLGQGPEFLTYFQNEAQLEKSRLLSDRFSAERPKGSFSTLEIQRTEQGDSAMYLCASSPTSNYGYTFGSGTRLTVV.